This T cell receptor beta chain was documented in a study of CD8 T cells in Susac syndrome. Sequencing of TCR beta was performed on blood CD8+ and CD4+ T cells. FACS was used to enrich TEMRA cells, whereas the CD8+ and CD4+ T cells were obtained by negative isolation. Points on this clonotype: As yet, its antigen is unknown.

RNA totalling roughly 0.5 to 1 ug underwent reverse transcription with random hexamers. Across 54 Vbeta and 13 Jbeta, TCR beta CDR3 was amplified with immunoSEQ multiplex PCR. TCRdb re-called the immunoSEQ multiplex PCR reads through MiXCR, storing one row per CDR3 protein. Of roughly 150,000 distinct CDR3 sequences in the sample, over 85% were seen once. Study results and limitations: The authors acknowledged that their TCR sequencing and HLA analysis involved a relatively small number of individuals.

Per germline, CDR1 SGHDT and CDR2 YYEEEE. The V end was cut by 0 bases, the J end by 2 bases, with 5 bases between. CDR3 length equals 14 residues. The clonotype was recovered from a human donor with multiple sclerosis. Specimen: CD8+ T cells from PBMCs. The rearrangement uses TRBV5-6 and TRBJ2-2, with D hard to call. The CDR3 sequence: CASSLGGNTGELFF. The CDR3, as DNA: TGTGCCAGCAGCTTGGGGGGAAACACCGGGGAGCTGTTTTTT.